This entry lists 11 T cell receptor beta chains sequenced from one sample in a study of identical twins. TCRdb recomputed calls from the 5' RACE reads with MiXCR, one row per CDR3 protein. The data hold some 790,000 distinct CDR3 sequences, with 15% to 20% observed a single time. In addition, the sample was reused for a study of T cells expressing NK-cell markers.

Sequenced sample: PBMCs. The receptors stem from a woman aged 18-30 years in good health.

This clonotype has a handful of counts. The chain carries TRBV20-1 and TRBJ1-1; 8 positions agree with TRBD1. Germline lookup yields CDR1 DFQATT and CDR2 SNEGSKA (reference sequence). J gave up 0 bases and V 4 bases, and 4 bases lay outside the gene matches. CDR3 length: 14 residues. CDR3 sequence reads: CSAKDRVVNTEAFF. The CDR3 DNA sequence: TGCAGTGCTAAGGACAGGGTGGTGAACACTGAAGCTTTCTTT.

This chain links TRBV5-1 with TRBJ2-3; possible D gene TRBD2, 5 bases. V was clipped by 0 bases and J by 6 bases, with 17 bases between them. CDR1 SGHRS and CDR2 YFSETQ come from the germline V gene. The length of the CDR3 is 16 residues. The CDR3 sequence is CASSLASTRTGDTQYF. The CDR3 DNA is TGCGCCAGCAGCTTGGCCTCTACCCGAACGGGGGATACGCAGTATTTT.

This rearrangement joins TRBV7-2 to TRBJ2-2, with D perhaps matching TRBD1 (6 bases). Looked up from germline, CDR1 is SGHTA and CDR2 is FQGNSA. CDR3 length: 16 amino acids. Deletions cut 5 bases from V and 5 bases from J, with 18 bases between. The CDR3 DNA reads as TGTGCCAGCAGCCGCCTTACAGGGATAGGAACCGGGGAGCTGTTTTTT. Its protein product is CASSRLTGIGTGELFF.

The chain couples TRBV2 to TRBJ2-7; the match to TRBD1 covers 9 bases. The V gene's germline CDR1 is SNHLY and CDR2 FYNNEI. This CDR3 is built from 15 residues. V dropped 3 bases and J dropped 3; count of bases not matched to a gene: 6. The CDR3 sequence: CASSEGTGMNYEQYF. The CDR3 DNA sequence: TGTGCCAGCAGTGAGGGGACAGGGATGAACTACGAGCAGTACTTC.

The chain joins TRBV27 to TRBJ1-1; 8 bases line up with TRBD1. After removal of 3 bases from V and 1 base from J, the junction contained 7 bases not matched to a gene. Germline CDR1 and CDR2: MNHEY and SMNVEV (reference sequence). The CDR3 extends over 16 amino acids. Written as DNA, the CDR3 is TGTGCCAGCAGTTTCCTGACAGGGGAAGGGAACACTGAAGCTTTCTTT. It encodes CASSFLTGEGNTEAFF.

This clonotype was found a few times. The J gene is TRBJ1-2, the V gene TRBV7-9; D not resolved. Germline V gene data show CDR1 as SEHNR and CDR2 as FQNEAQ (reference sequence). The CDR3 runs 16 residues. Trimming cost V 1 base and J 5 bases, with 17 bases left between them. The CDR3 here is CASSLVGTRTAYGYTF. For the CDR3, the DNA is TGTGCCAGCAGCTTAGTTGGCACAAGGACCGCATATGGCTACACCTTC.

This clonotype turned up a few times. The V and J genes are TRBV6-5 and TRBJ2-7; weak D call: TRBD1 (7 bases). Germline V lookup: CDR1 MNHEY, CDR2 SVGAGI. The CDR3 extends over 15 amino acids. V lost 2 bases, J lost 6 bases, and 17 bases lay in between. The CDR3 region is CASSYMQGGSGEQYF. In nucleotides, the CDR3 is TGTGCCAGCAGTTACATGCAGGGGGGAAGCGGCGAGCAGTACTTC.

The gene calls are TRBV6-5 and TRBJ2-1; no firm D call. Trimming stripped 4 bases from V and 10 bases from J, with 14 bases between. The CDR3 is 13 residues long. The germline V gene encodes CDR1 MNHEY and CDR2 SVGAGI. The CDR3, as DNA: TGTGCCAGCAGTTTCCCCCAACCCGCGGAGCAGTTCTTC. The encoded protein is CASSFPQPAEQFF.

This chain uses TRBV12-3 or TRBV12-4 with TRBJ2-1; TRBD2 aligns across 14 bases. V was clipped by 3 bases and J by 14 bases; unmatched bases: 6. The CDR3 totals 14 residues. CDR3: CASSFGTSGRGKFF. CDR3 in DNA: TGTGCCAGCAGTTTTGGGACTAGCGGGAGAGGAAAGTTCTTC.

This clonotype was recorded a few times. The rearrangement uses TRBV12-3 or TRBV12-4 and TRBJ2-1; TRBD2 agrees at 7 bases. This CDR3 spans 15 amino acids. Losses at the gene ends were 1 base for V and 6 bases for J; bases not matched to a gene: 6. The CDR3 coding sequence is TGTGCCAGCAGTTTAGGCGGGGGACGTGGCAATGAGCAGTTCTTC. It is translated as CASSLGGGRGNEQFF.

The rearrangement links TRBV3-1 to TRBJ2-1; 9 bases agree with TRBD2. Germline trimming cut 2 bases from V and 8 bases from J; bases unmatched to any gene: 7. The V gene's germline CDR1 is LGHDT and CDR2 YNNKEL (reference sequence). This CDR3 is 15 amino acids long. This chain's CDR3 is CASSQFASGTDEQFF. CDR3 DNA: TGTGCCAGCAGCCAATTTGCTAGCGGGACGGATGAGCAGTTCTTC.